Listed here is a single T cell receptor (beta chain). The repertoire was sequenced with immunoSEQ multiplex PCR; TCRdb's copy has only in-frame clones and lacks some. This table holds 60,000 to 80,000 clones, around 88% found once. The data were obtained in a study of blood T cell repertoires in COVID-19. Overall study: COVID-19 samples, acute and convalescent, were from the United States, Italy and Spain. In each case, the material was cDNA or gDNA derived from T cells, B-cell-depleted T cells, or PBMCs.

CDR1 and CDR2 (germline): MDHEN, SYDVKM. The V gene end was trimmed by 6 bases and the J gene end by 4 bases; junction bases not matched to a gene: 2. This CDR3 is built from 12 residues. The V gene is TRBV28, the J gene TRBJ1-2; 7 positions match TRBD1. Sequenced material: peripheral blood. This receptor was taken from a man between 60 and 70 years old with acute or convalescent COVID-19. As DNA, the CDR3 is TGTGCCAGCAGGGGGACAGTCTATGGCTACACCTTC. This translates into CASRGTVYGYTF.